The present T cell receptor (beta chain) was sequenced within a study of multiple sclerosis patients with progressive multifocal leukoencephalopathy. Study findings and constraints: In most PML patients, TRB repertoires appeared less diverse by entropy.

The V gene lost 8 bases and the J gene lost 1 base, with 17 bases spanning the gap. Germline CDR1 MDHEN, CDR2 SYDVKM. The CDR3 spans 15 residues. As for this clone: Its target is unknown.

Here immunoSEQ multiplex PCR was the method, and the copy in TCRdb shows in-frame clones only, minus some. The sample holds approximately 30,000 clones, 90% seen once. As to time point: about a year of natalizumab therapy. The control group, sampled over time, had multiple sclerosis, received natalizumab and did not develop PML. T1 marks 6 months and T2 marks 12 months of natalizumab therapy. The receptor was derived from a human donor with multiple sclerosis. The sequencing here drew on PBMCs, taken from a patient treated with natalizumab. The rearrangement joins TRBV28 to TRBJ1-1; a possible D gene is TRBD1 (6 bases). Here the CDR3 reads CASGGHFRSNTEAFF. CDR3 bases: TGTGCCAGCGGGGGGCACTTTAGGTCGAACACTGAAGCTTTCTTT. The full variable domain, in which reference TRBV28 and TRBJ1-1 provide the parts outside the CDR3, is DVKVTQSSRYLVKRTGEKVFLECVQDMDHENMFWYRQDPGLGLRLIYFSYDVKMKEKGDIPEGYSVSREKKERFSLILESASTNQTSMYLCASGGHFRSNTEAFFGQGTRLTVV.